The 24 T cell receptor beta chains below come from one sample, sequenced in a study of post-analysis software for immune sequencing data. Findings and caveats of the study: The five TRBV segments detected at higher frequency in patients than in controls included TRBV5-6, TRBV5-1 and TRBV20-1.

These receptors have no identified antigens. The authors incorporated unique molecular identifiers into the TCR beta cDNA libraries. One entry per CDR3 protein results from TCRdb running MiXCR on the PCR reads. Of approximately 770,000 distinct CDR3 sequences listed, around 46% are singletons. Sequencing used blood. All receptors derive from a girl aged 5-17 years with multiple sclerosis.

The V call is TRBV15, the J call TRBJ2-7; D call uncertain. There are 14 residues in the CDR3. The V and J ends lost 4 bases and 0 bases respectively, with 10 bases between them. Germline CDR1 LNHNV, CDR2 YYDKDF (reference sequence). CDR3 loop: CATSTIRSSYEQYF. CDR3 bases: TGTGCCACCAGCACAATAAGGAGCTCCTACGAGCAGTACTTC.

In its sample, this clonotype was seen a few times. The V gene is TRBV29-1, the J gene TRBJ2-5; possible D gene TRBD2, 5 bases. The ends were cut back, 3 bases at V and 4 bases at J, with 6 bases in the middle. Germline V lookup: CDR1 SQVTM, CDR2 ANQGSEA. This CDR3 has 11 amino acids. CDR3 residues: CSVEGVETQYF. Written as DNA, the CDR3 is TGCAGCGTTGAGGGAGTAGAGACCCAGTACTTC.

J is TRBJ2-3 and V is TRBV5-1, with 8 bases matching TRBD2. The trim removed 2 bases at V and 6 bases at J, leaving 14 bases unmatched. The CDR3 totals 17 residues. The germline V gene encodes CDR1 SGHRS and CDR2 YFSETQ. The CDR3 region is CASSFGHSGALDDTQYF. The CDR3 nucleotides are TGCGCCAGCAGCTTCGGGCATAGCGGGGCGCTCGATGATACGCAGTATTTT.

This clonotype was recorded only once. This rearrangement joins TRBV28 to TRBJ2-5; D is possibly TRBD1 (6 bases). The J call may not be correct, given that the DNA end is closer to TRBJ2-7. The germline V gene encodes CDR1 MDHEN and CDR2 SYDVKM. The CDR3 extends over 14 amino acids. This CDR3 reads CASSPGQIFYEQYF. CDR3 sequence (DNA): TGTGCCAGCAGTCCCGGACAGATCTTCTACGAGCAGTACTTC.

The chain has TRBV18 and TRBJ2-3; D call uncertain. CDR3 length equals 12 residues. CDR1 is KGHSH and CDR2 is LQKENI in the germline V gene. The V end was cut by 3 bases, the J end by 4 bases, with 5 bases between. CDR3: CASSPAADTQYF. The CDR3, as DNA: TGTGCCAGCTCACCTGCGGCAGATACGCAGTATTTT.

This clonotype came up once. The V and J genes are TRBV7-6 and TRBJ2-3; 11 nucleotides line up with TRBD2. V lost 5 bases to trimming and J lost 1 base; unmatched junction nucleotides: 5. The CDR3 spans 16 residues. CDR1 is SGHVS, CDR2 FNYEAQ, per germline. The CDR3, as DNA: TGTGCCAGCAGCATCGGGACTAGCGGACGCACAGATACGCAGTATTTT. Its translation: CASSIGTSGRTDTQYF.

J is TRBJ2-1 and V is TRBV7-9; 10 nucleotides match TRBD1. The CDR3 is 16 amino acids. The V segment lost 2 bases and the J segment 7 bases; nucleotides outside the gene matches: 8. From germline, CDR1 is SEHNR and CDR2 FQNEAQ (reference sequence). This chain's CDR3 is CASSLPTGGVENEQFF. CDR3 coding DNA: TGTGCCAGCAGCTTACCGACAGGGGGCGTCGAAAATGAGCAGTTCTTC.

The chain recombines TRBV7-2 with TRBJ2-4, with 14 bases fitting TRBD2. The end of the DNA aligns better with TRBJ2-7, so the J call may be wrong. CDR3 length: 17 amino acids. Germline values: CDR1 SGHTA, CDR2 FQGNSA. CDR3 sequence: CASSPPGLAGAPYEQYF. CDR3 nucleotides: TGTGCCAGCAGTCCACCGGGACTAGCGGGAGCCCCCTACGAGCAGTACTTC.

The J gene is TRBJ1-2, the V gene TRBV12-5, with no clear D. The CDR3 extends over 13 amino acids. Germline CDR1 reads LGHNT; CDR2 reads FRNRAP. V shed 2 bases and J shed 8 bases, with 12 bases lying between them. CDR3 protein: CASGLPAMEGYTF. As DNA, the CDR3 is TGTGCTAGTGGTTTGCCCGCAATGGAGGGCTACACCTTC.

CDR3 protein: CASSPYDSHQETQYF. CDR3 coding DNA: TGCGCCAGCAGCCCGTATGACAGCCACCAAGAGACCCAGTACTTC. This sequence joins TRBV4-3 and TRBJ2-5; a weak D match, TRBD1 (5 bases). The CDR3 loop spans 15 amino acids. Germline V lookup: CDR1 LGHNA, CDR2 YSLEER. Trimming cost V 4 bases and J 0 bases, with 12 bases left between them.

The CDR3 bases are TGCAGCGTTGAAGGAGGGCAGGGAGGAGAGACCCAGTACTTC. The encoded protein is CSVEGGQGGETQYF. The rearrangement uses TRBV29-1 and TRBJ2-5; TRBD2 is a possible D gene (6 bases). Per the germline V gene, CDR1 is SQVTM and CDR2 is ANQGSEA. Trimming left V 1 base short and J 4 bases short, with 13 bases between. This CDR3 has 14 residues.

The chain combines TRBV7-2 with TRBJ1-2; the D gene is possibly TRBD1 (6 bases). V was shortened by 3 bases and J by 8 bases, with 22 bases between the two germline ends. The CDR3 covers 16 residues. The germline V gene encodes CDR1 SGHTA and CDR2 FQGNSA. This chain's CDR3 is CASSFRNSPGAEGYTF. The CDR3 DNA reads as TGTGCCAGCAGCTTTCGAAACAGTCCGGGGGCCGAAGGCTACACCTTC.

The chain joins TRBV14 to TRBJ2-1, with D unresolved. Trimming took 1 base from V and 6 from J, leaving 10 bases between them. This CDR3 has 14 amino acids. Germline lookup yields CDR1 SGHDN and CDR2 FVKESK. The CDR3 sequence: CASSQVTGFNEQFF. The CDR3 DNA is TGTGCCAGCAGCCAAGTCACCGGGTTCAATGAGCAGTTCTTC.

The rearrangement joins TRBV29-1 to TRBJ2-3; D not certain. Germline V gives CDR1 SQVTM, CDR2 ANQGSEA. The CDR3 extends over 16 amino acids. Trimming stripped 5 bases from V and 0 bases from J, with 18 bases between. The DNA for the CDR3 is TGCAGCGTTCTACTCCTTCTCGGGCCCAGCACAGATACGCAGTATTTT. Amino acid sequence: CSVLLLLGPSTDTQYF.

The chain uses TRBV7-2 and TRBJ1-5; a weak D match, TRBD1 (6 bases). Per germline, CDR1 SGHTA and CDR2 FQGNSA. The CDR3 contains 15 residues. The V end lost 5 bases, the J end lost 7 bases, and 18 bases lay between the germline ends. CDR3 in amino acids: CASSETGPLLQPQHF. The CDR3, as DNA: TGTGCCAGCAGCGAAACAGGGCCCCTATTGCAGCCCCAGCATTTT.

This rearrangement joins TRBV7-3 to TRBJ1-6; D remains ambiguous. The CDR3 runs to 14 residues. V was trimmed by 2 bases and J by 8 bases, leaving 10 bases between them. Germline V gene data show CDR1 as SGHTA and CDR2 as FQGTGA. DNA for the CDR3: TGTGCCAGCAGCTTAGACCCGGGAGATTCACCCCTCCACTTT. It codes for CASSLDPGDSPLHF.

The CDR3 reads CSVVSGRGTDTQYF. CDR3 DNA: TGCAGCGTTGTTTCCGGGAGAGGCACAGATACGCAGTATTTT. V is TRBV29-1 and J is TRBJ2-3; a weak D match, TRBD2 (6 bases). In germline, CDR1 is SQVTM, CDR2 ANQGSEA. The V and J ends lost 4 bases and 1 base respectively, with 12 bases between them. The CDR3 has 14 amino acids.

The CDR3 loop is CASSQELAGDAEQFF. For the CDR3, the DNA is TGCGCCAGCAGCCAAGAACTAGCGGGAGACGCTGAGCAGTTCTTC. The rearrangement links TRBV4-1 to TRBJ2-1, with 11 bases that match TRBD2. In germline, CDR1 is MGHRA, CDR2 YSYEKL. The V gene end was trimmed by 0 bases and the J gene end by 9 bases; junction bases not matched to a gene: 4. The CDR3 totals 15 residues.

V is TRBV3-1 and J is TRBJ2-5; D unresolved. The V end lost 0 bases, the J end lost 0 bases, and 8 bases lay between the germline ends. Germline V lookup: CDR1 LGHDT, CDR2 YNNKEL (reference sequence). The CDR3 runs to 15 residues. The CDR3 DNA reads TGTGCCAGCAGCCAAGAGGGGTGGTACCAAGAGACCCAGTACTTC. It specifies CASSQEGWYQETQYF.

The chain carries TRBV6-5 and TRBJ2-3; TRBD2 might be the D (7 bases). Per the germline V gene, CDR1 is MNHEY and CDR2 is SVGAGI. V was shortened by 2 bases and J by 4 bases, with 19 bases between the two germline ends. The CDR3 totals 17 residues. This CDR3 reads CASSYGGRELGADTQYF. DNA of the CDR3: TGTGCCAGCAGTTACGGGGGGCGGGAGTTGGGCGCAGATACGCAGTATTTT.

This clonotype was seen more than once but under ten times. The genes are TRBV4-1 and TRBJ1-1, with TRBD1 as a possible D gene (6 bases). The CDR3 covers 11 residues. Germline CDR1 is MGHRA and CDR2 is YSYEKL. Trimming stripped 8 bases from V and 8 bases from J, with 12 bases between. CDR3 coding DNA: TGCGCCAGCTATGACAGGCTAGAAGCTTTCTTT. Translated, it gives CASYDRLEAFF.

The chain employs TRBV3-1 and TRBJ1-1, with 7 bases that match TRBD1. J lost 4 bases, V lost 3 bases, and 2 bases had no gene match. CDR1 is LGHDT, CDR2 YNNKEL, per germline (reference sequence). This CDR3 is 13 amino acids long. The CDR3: CASSQGTVTEAFF. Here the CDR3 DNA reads TGTGCCAGCAGCCAGGGGACAGTCACTGAAGCTTTCTTT.

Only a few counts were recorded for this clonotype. This CDR3 is CASSLVASGQETQYF. The CDR3 DNA follows: TGTGCCAGCAGCTTAGTGGCGTCAGGCCAAGAGACCCAGTACTTC. The gene calls are TRBV7-2 and TRBJ2-5; D unresolved. Trimming took 1 base from V and 1 from J, leaving 10 bases between them. Germline lookup yields CDR1 SGHTA and CDR2 FQGNSA. The CDR3 covers 15 residues.

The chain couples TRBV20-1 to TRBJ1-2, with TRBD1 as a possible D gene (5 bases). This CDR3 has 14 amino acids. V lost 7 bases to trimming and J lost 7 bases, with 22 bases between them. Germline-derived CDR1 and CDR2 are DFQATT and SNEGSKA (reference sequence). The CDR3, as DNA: TGCAGTGTCCTCGGGACTCCCCCTGCGGGTGGCTACACCTTC. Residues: CSVLGTPPAGGYTF.